What follows are 23 T cell receptor beta chains derived from one specimen sequenced in a study of monozygotic twins with inflammatory bowel disease. TCRdb re-analyzed the 5' RACE reads; it lists each CDR3 protein once, without DNA. The table lists about 160,000 distinct CDR3 sequences, with 2% to 2.5% in the top ten. Material: blood. These receptors were taken from a human donor with ulcerative colitis or Crohn's disease, or a healthy co-twin of an affected twin (not recorded which).

The genes are TRBV11-2 and TRBJ1-2. This CDR3 spans 13 amino acids. Per the germline V gene, CDR1 is SGHAT and CDR2 is FQNNGV. The CDR3 spells CASSLAGQYGYTF. Variable domain in full (rest from reference TRBV11-2 and TRBJ1-2): EAGVAQSPRYKIIEKRQSVAFWCNPISGHATLYWYQQILGQGPKLLIQFQNNGVVDDSQLPKDRFSAERLKGVDSTLKIQPAKLEDSAVYLCASSLAGQYGYTFGSGTRLTVV.

V and J are TRBV11-2 and TRBJ2-2; the D gene TCRdb calls, TRBD1, cannot be checked with no DNA. The CDR3 runs to 15 residues. Germline assignment: CDR1 SGHAT and CDR2 FQNNGV. CDR3 sequence reads: CASSWGRGKTGELFF.

This chain joins TRBV4-1 and TRBJ1-3. Germline V gene sequence: CDR1 MGHRA, CDR2 YSYEKL. This CDR3 spans 18 amino acids. The CDR3: CASSPAPGYKAGGNTIYF.

This sequence joins TRBV5-1 and TRBJ2-3; TCRdb indicates TRBD2, and absent DNA this call remains unverified. The CDR3 consists of 17 residues. The germline gives CDR1 SGHRS, CDR2 YFSETQ. CDR3: CASSWGPSGGGVDTQYF.

The chain joins TRBV20-1 to TRBJ1-5; TCRdb selects TRBD1, and the lack of DNA leaves this call unchecked. Per germline, CDR1 DFQATT and CDR2 SNEGSKA (reference sequence). The CDR3 is made up of 14 amino acids. CDR3 sequence: CSAGRGVGNQPQHF.

The chain recombines TRBV12-3 or TRBV12-4 with TRBJ2-7; the D call from TCRdb, TRBD1, cannot be confirmed without DNA. CDR3 size: 15 residues. The CDR3 region is CASSGTGPGEDEQYF.

V usage is TRBV5-1 and J usage is TRBJ1-4. The V gene's germline CDR1 is SGHRS and CDR2 YFSETQ. The CDR3 sequence is 13 residues long. Here the CDR3 reads CASSLSLNEKLFF.

J is TRBJ2-5 and V is TRBV7-2; the TCRdb D gene call, TRBD1, has no DNA to confirm it. Germline lookup yields CDR1 SGHTA and CDR2 FQGNSA. The CDR3 is made up of 16 amino acids. CDR3: CASSFAMTGEFETQYF.

This sequence joins TRBV27 and TRBJ2-7; checking the TCRdb D call of TRBD1 is not possible without DNA. Per the germline V gene, CDR1 is MNHEY and CDR2 is SMNVEV (reference sequence). CDR3 length: 15 amino acids. The CDR3: CASSGAGYRVREQYF.

The chain has TRBV6-6 and TRBJ2-5. Germline CDR1 reads MNHNY; CDR2 reads SVGAGI (reference sequence). The CDR3 contains 12 residues. The CDR3 sequence: CASSYGVETQYF.

The chain has TRBV4-2 and TRBJ2-7; the D call from TCRdb, TRBD1, cannot be confirmed without DNA. This CDR3 comprises 15 residues. CDR1 is LGHNA and CDR2 is YNFKEQ in the germline V gene. CDR3 protein: CASRTGTGSSYEQYF.

V gene TRBV6-2 or TRBV6-3 combines with J gene TRBJ1-1; TCRdb outputs TRBD1, but without DNA this stays unchecked. Germline V gene data show CDR1 as MNHEY and CDR2 as SVGEGT. The CDR3 extends over 12 amino acids. The CDR3 loop reads CASSRDYTEAFF.

The chain carries TRBV7-2 and TRBJ2-7. This CDR3 is built from 14 residues. CDR1 and CDR2 from the germline V gene are SGHTA and FQGNSA. This CDR3 is CASSPAASGYEQYF.

The chain carries TRBV5-1 and TRBJ1-1. From germline, CDR1 is SGHRS and CDR2 YFSETQ. This CDR3 contains 14 residues. The CDR3: CASSSDRGNTEAFF.

The chain carries TRBV3-1 and TRBJ2-2; TCRdb proposes TRBD1, but this gene call is untestable without DNA. The CDR3 runs to 16 residues. Germline V gene lookup returns CDR1 LGHDT and CDR2 YNNKEL (reference sequence). The CDR3 sequence is CASSRRAAANTGELFF.

The chain is built from TRBV7-9 and TRBJ2-1; TCRdb names TRBD1, which stays unverified in the absence of DNA. CDR1 and CDR2 from the germline V gene are SEHNR and FQNEAQ (reference sequence). CDR3 size: 15 residues. Here the CDR3 reads CASSSDRGKQYEQFF.

This chain uses TRBV3-1 with TRBJ2-3. This CDR3 is built from 14 residues. Germline CDR1 and CDR2: LGHDT and YNNKEL (reference sequence). The chain's CDR3 is CASSQDASSATQYF.

The rearrangement uses TRBV28 and TRBJ2-1; the D call from TCRdb, TRBD1, cannot be confirmed without DNA. The CDR3 loop spans 18 amino acids. Germline values: CDR1 MDHEN, CDR2 SYDVKM. CDR3 region: CASSSPHGVGGTYNEQFF.

V usage is TRBV2 and J usage is TRBJ2-1; with no DNA, the TCRdb D assignment of TRBD2 cannot be verified. The germline V gene encodes CDR1 SNHLY and CDR2 FYNNEI. The CDR3 is 15 residues long. The CDR3: CASSDEGRRRNEQFF.

V gene TRBV7-2 combines with J gene TRBJ2-2. Germline assignment: CDR1 SGHTA and CDR2 FQGNSA. CDR3 size: 15 residues. Here the CDR3 reads CASSLSPGNTGELFF.

V usage is TRBV5-6 and J usage is TRBJ2-5; TCRdb indicates TRBD1, and absent DNA this call remains unverified. There are 13 residues in the CDR3. The germline V gene encodes CDR1 SGHDT and CDR2 YYEEEE. The CDR3 reads CASSYSRGETQYF.

V and J are TRBV20-1 and TRBJ2-1; TCRdb calls TRBD1, which cannot be checked without DNA. Germline-derived CDR1 and CDR2 are DFQATT and SNEGSKA (reference sequence). There are 17 residues in the CDR3. The CDR3 sequence is CSARDLLPRGSYNEQFF.

The J gene is TRBJ2-1, the V gene TRBV5-1; the D call of TRBD2 rests on TCRdb alone, since no DNA is present to check it. The CDR3 is 15 residues long. Germline assignment: CDR1 SGHRS and CDR2 YFSETQ. The CDR3 region is CASRGSGESYNEQFF.